This T cell receptor beta chain was captured in a study of T cells in Graves' hyperthyroidism and ophthalmopathy. The study's findings and limits: Model output signaled ophthalmopathy a median 6.5 months ahead of onset. Most clonotypes expanded in the thyroid (above 0.001) were also present in blood.

Template material for amplifying TCR beta CDR3 regions consisted of RNA transcripts. The TCR CDR3 first-round RT-PCR relied on the HTBI primer set. TCRdb passed the multiplex PCR reads through MiXCR, listing each CDR3 protein once. The table has about 410,000 distinct CDR3 sequences, about 15% seen once. Many counts were recorded for this clonotype. Its antigen remains unidentified. V lost 2 bases and J 8 bases, leaving 18 bases between the germline ends. The CDR3 is made up of 15 amino acids. The germline gives CDR1 MNHEY, CDR2 SMNVEV (reference sequence). The sequenced sample was blood. The chain links TRBV27 to TRBJ1-2; TRBD1 is a possible D gene (5 bases). The TCR sequence derives from a man between 18 and 35 years old with Graves' ophthalmopathy. The DNA for the CDR3 is TGTGCCAGCAGTTTAGCAAACACAGGATTTGGCGGCTACACCTTC. Its protein product is CASSLANTGFGGYTF.